The next 12 T cell receptor beta chains were all read from a single sample in a study of blood T cell repertoires in COVID-19. TCRdb's table, derived via immunoSEQ multiplex PCR, lists solely in-frame clones and lacks some. This sample yields about 150,000 clones, of which approximately 86% are seen a single time; more than 9% belongs to the top ten. The sequenced sample was peripheral blood. Every receptor here comes from an elderly woman with active or convalescent COVID-19.

The J gene is TRBJ2-7, the V gene TRBV5-1, with 9 bases lining up with TRBD1. V lost 3 bases, J lost 5 bases, and 9 bases stayed unmatched. The germline V gene has CDR1 SGHRS and CDR2 YFSETQ. The CDR3 has 15 amino acids. The CDR3 nucleotides read TGCGCCAGCAGCTGGCGGACAGGGGCAGCCCACGAGCAGTACTTC. Translating gives CASSWRTGAAHEQYF.

This chain joins TRBV19 and TRBJ2-2, with D unresolved. V lost 5 bases, J lost 1 base, and 5 bases lay in between. This CDR3 contains 13 residues. Per the germline V gene, CDR1 is LNHDA and CDR2 is SQIVND (reference sequence). CDR3 sequence (DNA): TGTGCCAGTAGTTCCCAGAACACCGGGGAGCTGTTTTTT. Residues: CASSSQNTGELFF.

The chain uses TRBV3-1 (or the pseudogene TRBV3-2) and TRBJ1-1; D gene uncertain. Germline V gives CDR1 LGHDT, CDR2 YNNKEL (reference sequence). The CDR3 consists of 15 residues. V was shortened by 1 base and J by 5 bases, with 14 bases between the two germline ends. CDR3 region: CASSQGSGIRTEAFF. The CDR3 DNA is TGTGCCAGCAGCCAAGGGTCAGGCATCAGGACTGAAGCTTTCTTT.

This chain links TRBV12-5 with TRBJ2-5; 12 bases map to TRBD2. CDR1 LGHNT and CDR2 FRNRAP come from the germline V gene. The CDR3 runs 16 residues. V lost 1 base and J lost 4; bases outside the gene matches: 4. Here the CDR3 DNA reads TGTGCTAGTGGTTTGGGACTAGCGGGAGCCAGAGAGACCCAGTACTTC. It specifies CASGLGLAGARETQYF. The full variable domain, with the rest looked up from reference TRBV12-5 and TRBJ2-5, is DARVTQTPRHKVTEMGQEVTMRCQPILGHNTVFWYRQTMMQGLELLAYFRNRAPLDDSGMPKDRFSAEMPDATLATLKIQPSEPRDSAVYFCASGLGLAGARETQYFGPGTRLLVL.

The gene calls are TRBV25-1 and TRBJ1-2; 9 nucleotides agree with TRBD1. Trimming at V came to 8 bases and at J to 3 bases, leaving 7 bases not matched to a gene. CDR1 MGHDK and CDR2 SYGVNS come from the germline V gene. The CDR3 has 14 amino acids. The CDR3 bases are TGTGCCAGCCGCCGGGACAGGGATGACTATGGCTACACCTTC. Protein: CASRRDRDDYGYTF.

J is TRBJ2-1 and V is TRBV20-1; 10 bases are a match to TRBD1. Germline-derived CDR1 and CDR2 are DFQATT and SNEGSKA (reference sequence). The junction had 2 bases not matched to a gene; V was cut back by 3 bases and J by 3 bases. The CDR3 sequence is 14 residues long. The DNA for the CDR3 is TGCAGTGCTAGTGGACAGGGGGGCTACAATGAGCAGTTCTTC. Encoded protein: CSASGQGGYNEQFF.

This clone was counted between two and nine times. The chain carries TRBV18 and TRBJ1-3; D is perhaps TRBD1 (6 bases). V shed 4 bases and J shed 2 bases, with 12 bases lying between them. Per germline, CDR1 KGHSH and CDR2 LQKENI. The CDR3 is 15 amino acids. As DNA, the CDR3 is TGTGCCAGCTCACGGGACATGGGGGCTGGAAACACCATATATTTT. The encoded protein is CASSRDMGAGNTIYF. The full variable domain, completed using reference TRBV18 and TRBJ1-3, is NAGVMQNPRHLVRRRGQEARLRCSPMKGHSHVYWYRQLPEEGLKFMVYLQKENIIDESGMPKERFSAEFPKEGPSILRIQQVVRGDSAAYFCASSRDMGAGNTIYFGEGSWLTVV.

This clone was seen only once. The chain combines TRBV19 with TRBJ1-1; maybe TRBD1 (5 bases). CDR3 size: 14 residues. Germline loops: CDR1 LNHDA, CDR2 SQIVND (reference sequence). V lost 3 bases and J 1 base, leaving 9 bases between the germline ends. CDR3 protein: CASSIRGTNTEAFF. The CDR3 nucleotides read TGTGCCAGTAGTATCCGGGGGACGAACACTGAAGCTTTCTTT.

V usage is TRBV7-9 and J usage is TRBJ1-2, with D unresolved. This CDR3 is built from 15 residues. Trimming stripped 5 bases from V and 0 bases from J, with 13 bases between. From germline, CDR1 is SEHNR and CDR2 FQNEAQ (reference sequence). The CDR3 DNA follows: TGTGCCAGCAGCCCCGGACTAACCTCTAACTATGGCTACACCTTC. It codes for CASSPGLTSNYGYTF.

The gene calls are TRBV9 and TRBJ2-1; the D gene is possibly TRBD1 (6 bases). This CDR3 comprises 14 residues. CDR1 is SGDLS and CDR2 is YYNGEE in the germline V gene. Trimming pared 3 bases from V and 6 bases from J, leaving 13 bases between. The CDR3 sequence is CASSGLTGFNEQFF. Here the CDR3 DNA reads TGTGCCAGCAGCGGCCTTACAGGGTTCAATGAGCAGTTCTTC.

The V call is TRBV19, the J call TRBJ1-2, with TRBD1 matching over 9 bases. Germline-derived CDR1 and CDR2 are LNHDA and SQIVND (reference sequence). The ends lost 3 bases at V and 8 bases at J; junction bases unmatched: 13. There are 16 residues in the CDR3. The CDR3 nucleotides are TGTGCCAGTAGTATTCTCCGACAGGGGGGGATCAGCGGCTACACCTTC. Its protein product is CASSILRQGGISGYTF.

This rearrangement joins TRBV25-1 to TRBJ2-2; D may be TRBD1 (5 bases). With 5 bases removed from V and 2 bases from J, the gap between germline ends came to 12 bases. CDR3 length equals 15 residues. The V gene's germline CDR1 is MGHDK and CDR2 SYGVNS. CDR3 in DNA: TGTGCCAGCAGTCCCCGGACACTCAACACCGGGGAGCTGTTTTTT. It is translated as CASSPRTLNTGELFF.